This T cell receptor beta chain was documented in a study of neurological immune-mediated disorders. The table lists this clonotype with many counts. The CDR3 totals 14 residues. Germline CDR1 reads SEHNR; CDR2 reads FQNEAQ (reference sequence). Trimming pared 2 bases from V and 8 bases from J, leaving 15 bases between. TCRdb reprocessed the 5' RACE reads via MiXCR and lists one record per CDR3 protein. The sample contains around 60,000 distinct CDR3 sequences, under 3.5% of which appear only once. Sequencing was carried out using PBMCs. The chain couples TRBV7-9 to TRBJ1-2, with D hard to call. The TCR comes from a woman in her sixties or seventies with multiple sclerosis. Here the CDR3 DNA reads TGTGCCAGCAGCTTAATGGGTACCGGCAGCGGCTACACCTTC. Protein product: CASSLMGTGSGYTF.